The clone carrying this T cell receptor beta chain was picked up a small number of times. This sample was taken from a study of T cells in localized non-small cell lung cancer. TCRdb's table, derived via immunoSEQ multiplex PCR, lists solely in-frame clones and lacks some. The repertoire consists of 45,000 to 60,000 clones, with approximately 82% occurring once and the leading ten covering just under 20%. Between the trimmed V and J ends, which lost 1 base and 1 base, there was a span of 13 bases. The CDR3 consists of 16 residues. CDR1 is SGHAT and CDR2 is FQNNGV in the germline V gene. Here the sequenced sample was peripheral blood, taken before any cancer treatment. This receptor was obtained from an older female donor with stage II squamous cell lung carcinoma. V gene TRBV11-2 combines with J gene TRBJ1-1; possible D gene TRBD1, 6 bases. CDR3 nucleotide sequence: TGTGCCAGCAGCTTAGTGGGACATGCCTGGAACACTGAAGCTTTCTTT. Translated: CASSLVGHAWNTEAFF.